The text below deals with one T cell receptor (beta chain). The germline V gene encodes CDR1 SGHNT and CDR2 YYREEE (reference sequence). The V and J ends lost 5 bases and 0 bases respectively, with 15 bases between them. The length of the CDR3 is 17 residues. Assay used: immunoSEQ multiplex PCR; TCRdb lists only in-frame clones, some missing. This table holds about 270,000 clones, about 82% found once. These data come from a study of blood T cell repertoires in COVID-19. Sequenced: peripheral blood. The rearrangement links TRBV5-4 to TRBJ1-6; a possible D gene is TRBD1 (5 bases). The receptor was derived from a woman of 80 years or more with COVID-19, enrolled during active disease. Here the CDR3 DNA reads TGTGCCAGCAGTCAGGGTTCCCAGAGCTCCTATAATTCACCCCTCCACTTT. It codes for CASSQGSQSSYNSPLHF.